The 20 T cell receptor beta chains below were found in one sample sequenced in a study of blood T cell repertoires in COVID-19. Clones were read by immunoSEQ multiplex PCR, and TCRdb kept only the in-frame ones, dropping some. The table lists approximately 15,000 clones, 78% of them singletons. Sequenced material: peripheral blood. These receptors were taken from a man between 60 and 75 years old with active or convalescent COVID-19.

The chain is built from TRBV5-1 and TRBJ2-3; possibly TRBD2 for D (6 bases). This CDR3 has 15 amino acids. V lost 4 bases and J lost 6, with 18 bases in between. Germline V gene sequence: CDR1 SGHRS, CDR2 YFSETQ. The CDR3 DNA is TGCGCCAGCAGCCGCCCGGCGGGGCGGGGTGATACGCAGTATTTT. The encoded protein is CASSRPAGRGDTQYF.

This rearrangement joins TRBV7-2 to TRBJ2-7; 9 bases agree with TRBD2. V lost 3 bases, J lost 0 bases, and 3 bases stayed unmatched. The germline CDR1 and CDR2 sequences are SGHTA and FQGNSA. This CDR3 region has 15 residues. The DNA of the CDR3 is TGTGCCAGCAGCTTTCTAGCGGGGAGCTCCTACGAGCAGTACTTC. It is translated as CASSFLAGSSYEQYF.

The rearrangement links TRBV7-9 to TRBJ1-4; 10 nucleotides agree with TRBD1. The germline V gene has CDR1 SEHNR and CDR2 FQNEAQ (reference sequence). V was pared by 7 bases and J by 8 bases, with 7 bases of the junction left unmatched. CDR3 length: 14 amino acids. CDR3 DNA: TGTGCCAGCAACTCCGGGACAGGGGTCGAAAAACTGTTTTTT. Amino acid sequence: CASNSGTGVEKLFF.

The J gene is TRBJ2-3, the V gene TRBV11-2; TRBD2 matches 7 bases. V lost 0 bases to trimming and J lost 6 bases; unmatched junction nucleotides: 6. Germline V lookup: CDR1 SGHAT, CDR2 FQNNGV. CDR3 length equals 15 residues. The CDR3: CASSLERAGRDTQYF. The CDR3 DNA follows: TGTGCCAGCAGCTTAGAAAGGGCCGGGAGGGATACGCAGTATTTT. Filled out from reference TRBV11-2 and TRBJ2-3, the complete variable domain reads EAGVAQSPRYKIIEKRQSVAFWCNPISGHATLYWYQQILGQGPKLLIQFQNNGVVDDSQLPKDRFSAERLKGVDSTLKIQPAKLEDSAVYLCASSLERAGRDTQYFGPGTRLTVL.

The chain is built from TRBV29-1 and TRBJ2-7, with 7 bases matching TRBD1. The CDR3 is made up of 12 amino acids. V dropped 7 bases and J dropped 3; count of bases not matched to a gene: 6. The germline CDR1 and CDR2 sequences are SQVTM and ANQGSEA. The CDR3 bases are TGCAGCGCCCGACAGGGAAACTACGAGCAGTACTTC. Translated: CSARQGNYEQYF.

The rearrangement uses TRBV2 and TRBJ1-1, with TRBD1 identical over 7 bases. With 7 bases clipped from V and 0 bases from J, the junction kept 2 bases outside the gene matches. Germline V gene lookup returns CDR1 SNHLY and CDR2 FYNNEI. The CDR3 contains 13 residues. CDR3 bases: TGTGCCAGCAAAGGACAGGTGAACACTGAAGCTTTCTTT. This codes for CASKGQVNTEAFF.

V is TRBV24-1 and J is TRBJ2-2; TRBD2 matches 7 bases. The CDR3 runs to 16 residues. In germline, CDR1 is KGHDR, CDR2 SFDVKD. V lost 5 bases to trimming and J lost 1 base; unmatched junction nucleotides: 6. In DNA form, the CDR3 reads TGTGCCACCAGTGCCCTTCGCGGGGGGAACACCGGGGAGCTGTTTTTT. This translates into CATSALRGGNTGELFF.

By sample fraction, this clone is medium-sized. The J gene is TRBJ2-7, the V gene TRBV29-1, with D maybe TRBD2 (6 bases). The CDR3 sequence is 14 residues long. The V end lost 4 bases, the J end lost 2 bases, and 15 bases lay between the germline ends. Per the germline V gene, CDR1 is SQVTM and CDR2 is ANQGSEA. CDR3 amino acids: CSVVVLAPPYEQYF. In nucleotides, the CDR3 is TGCAGCGTTGTAGTACTAGCACCTCCCTACGAGCAGTACTTC.

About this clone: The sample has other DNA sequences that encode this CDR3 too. Here the CDR3 DNA reads TGTGCCAGCAGTTCCAGGGATTACACAGATACGCAGTATTTT. Translation: CASSSRDYTDTQYF. The V gene is TRBV27, the J gene TRBJ2-3; perhaps TRBD1 as D (5 bases). The length of the CDR3 is 14 residues. Germline CDR1 and CDR2: MNHEY and SMNVEV (reference sequence). V was clipped by 4 bases and J by 2 bases, with 10 bases between them.

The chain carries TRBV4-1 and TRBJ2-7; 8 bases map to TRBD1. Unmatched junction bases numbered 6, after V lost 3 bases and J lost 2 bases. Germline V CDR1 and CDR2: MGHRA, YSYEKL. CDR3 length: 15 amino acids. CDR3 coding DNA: TGCGCCAGCAGCCATACCGGGACAGGTGCCTACGAGCAGTACTTC. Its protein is CASSHTGTGAYEQYF.

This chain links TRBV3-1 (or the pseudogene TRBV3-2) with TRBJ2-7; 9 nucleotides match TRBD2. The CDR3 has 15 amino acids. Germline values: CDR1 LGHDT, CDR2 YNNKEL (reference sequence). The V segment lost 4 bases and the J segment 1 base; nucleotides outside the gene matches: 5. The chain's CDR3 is CASSPTSGYSYEQYF. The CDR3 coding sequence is TGTGCCAGCAGCCCGACTAGCGGATATTCCTACGAGCAGTACTTC.

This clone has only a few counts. The CDR3 bases are TGTGCCATCAGTCCTAAAGGGGAAATCGGTGGCTACACCTTC. It is translated as CAISPKGEIGGYTF. The chain joins TRBV10-3 to TRBJ1-2; the D gene is possibly TRBD1 (5 bases). The germline CDR1 and CDR2 sequences are ENHRY and SYGVKD. The V gene lost 5 bases and the J gene lost 7 bases, with 17 bases spanning the gap. This CDR3 has 14 residues.

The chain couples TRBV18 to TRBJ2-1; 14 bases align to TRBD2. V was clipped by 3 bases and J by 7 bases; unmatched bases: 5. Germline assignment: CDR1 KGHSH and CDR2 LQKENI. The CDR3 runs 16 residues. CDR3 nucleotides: TGTGCCAGCTCACCCCCGACTAGCGGGAGGGGAAATGAGCAGTTCTTC. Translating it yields CASSPPTSGRGNEQFF.

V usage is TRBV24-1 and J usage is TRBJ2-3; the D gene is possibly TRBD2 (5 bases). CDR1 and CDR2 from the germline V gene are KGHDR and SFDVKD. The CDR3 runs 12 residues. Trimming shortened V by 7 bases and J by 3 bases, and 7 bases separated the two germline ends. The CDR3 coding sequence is TGTGCCACCAGGGACTCAACAGATACGCAGTATTTT. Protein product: CATRDSTDTQYF.

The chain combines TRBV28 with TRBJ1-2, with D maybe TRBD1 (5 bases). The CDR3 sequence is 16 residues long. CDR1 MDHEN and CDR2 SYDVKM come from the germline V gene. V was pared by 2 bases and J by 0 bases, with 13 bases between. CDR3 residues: CASSLPAGTSNYGYTF. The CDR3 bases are TGTGCCAGCAGTTTACCCGCAGGGACTTCTAACTATGGCTACACCTTC.

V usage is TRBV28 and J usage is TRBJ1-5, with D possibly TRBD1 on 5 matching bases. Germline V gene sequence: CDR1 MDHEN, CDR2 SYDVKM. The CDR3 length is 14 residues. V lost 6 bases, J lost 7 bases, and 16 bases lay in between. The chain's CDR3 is CASSLIGGEQPQHF. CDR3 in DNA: TGTGCCAGCAGCCTGATCGGGGGGGAACAGCCCCAGCATTTT.

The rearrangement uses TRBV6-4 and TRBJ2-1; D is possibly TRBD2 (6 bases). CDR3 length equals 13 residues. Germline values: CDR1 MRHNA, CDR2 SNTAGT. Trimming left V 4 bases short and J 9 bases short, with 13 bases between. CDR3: CASSVWRGGEQFF. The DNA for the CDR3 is TGTGCCAGCAGTGTTTGGCGGGGTGGTGAGCAGTTCTTC.

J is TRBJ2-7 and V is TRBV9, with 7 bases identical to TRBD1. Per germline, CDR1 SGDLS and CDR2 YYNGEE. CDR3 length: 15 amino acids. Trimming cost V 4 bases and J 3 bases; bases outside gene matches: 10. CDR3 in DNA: TGTGCCAGCAGCCGACAGGGACATTCCCTCTACGAGCAGTACTTC. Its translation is CASSRQGHSLYEQYF.

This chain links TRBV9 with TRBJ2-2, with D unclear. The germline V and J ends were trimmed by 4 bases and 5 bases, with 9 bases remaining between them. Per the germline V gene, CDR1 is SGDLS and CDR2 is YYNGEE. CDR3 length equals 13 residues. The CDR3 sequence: CASSITPTGELFF. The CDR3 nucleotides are TGTGCCAGCAGCATCACACCTACCGGGGAGCTGTTTTTT.

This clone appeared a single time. Here the CDR3 reads CASSSPPRQGFAKLFF. DNA for the CDR3: TGTGCCAGTAGTTCTCCCCCCCGACAGGGGTTTGCAAAACTGTTTTTT. The genes are TRBV19 and TRBJ1-4; 8 nucleotides line up with TRBD1. Trimming at V came to 5 bases and at J to 10 bases, leaving 15 bases not matched to a gene. The germline CDR1 and CDR2 sequences are LNHDA and SQIVND (reference sequence). This CDR3 has 16 residues.